Sequencing of this T cell receptor beta chain was carried out in a study of blood T cell repertoires in COVID-19. Sequenced by immunoSEQ multiplex PCR; TCRdb stores in-frame clones only, minus some. The sample holds around 44,000 clones, about 90% seen once. The CDR3 totals 14 residues. Losses at the gene ends were 3 bases for V and 1 base for J; bases not matched to a gene: 5. Germline assignment: CDR1 DFQATT and CDR2 SNEGSKA (reference sequence). The TCR comes from a human donor in a cohort sampled during active COVID-19. V is TRBV20-1 and J is TRBJ1-2, with 7 positions matching TRBD1. Sequences were obtained from peripheral blood. CDR3 bases: TGCAGTGCTAGTAAGGGGGCGCGTAACTATGGCTACACCTTC. Protein product: CSASKGARNYGYTF.